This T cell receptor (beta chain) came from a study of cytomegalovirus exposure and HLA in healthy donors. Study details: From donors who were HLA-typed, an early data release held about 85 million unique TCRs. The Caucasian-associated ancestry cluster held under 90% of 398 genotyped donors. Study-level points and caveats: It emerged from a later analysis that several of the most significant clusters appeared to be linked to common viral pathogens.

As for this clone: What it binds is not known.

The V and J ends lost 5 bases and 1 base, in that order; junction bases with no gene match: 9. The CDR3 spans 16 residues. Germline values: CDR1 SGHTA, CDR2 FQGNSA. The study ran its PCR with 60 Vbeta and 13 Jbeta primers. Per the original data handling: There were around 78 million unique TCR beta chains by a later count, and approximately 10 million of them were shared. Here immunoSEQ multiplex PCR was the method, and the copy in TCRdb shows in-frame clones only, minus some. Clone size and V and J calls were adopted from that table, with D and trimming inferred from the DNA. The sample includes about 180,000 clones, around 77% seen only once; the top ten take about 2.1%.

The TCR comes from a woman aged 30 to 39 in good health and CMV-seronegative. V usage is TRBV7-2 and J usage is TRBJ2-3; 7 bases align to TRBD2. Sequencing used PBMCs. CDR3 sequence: CASSRLVRGGTDTQYF. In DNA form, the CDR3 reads TGTGCCAGCAGCCGCCTAGTCCGGGGGGGCACAGATACGCAGTATTTT. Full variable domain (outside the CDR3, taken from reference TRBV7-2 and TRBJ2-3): GAGVSQSPSNKVTEKGKDVELRCDPISGHTALYWYRQSLGQGLEFLIYFQGNSAPDKSGLPSDRFSAERTGGSVSTLTIQRTQQEDSAVYLCASSRLVRGGTDTQYFGPGTRLTVL.